Below are 7 T cell receptor beta chains sequenced from a single sample in a study of response to subunit inactivated influenza vaccine. TCRdb passed the RT-PCR reads through MiXCR, listing each CDR3 protein once. The repertoire has about 700,000 distinct CDR3 sequences, about 15% of them found once; the top ten carry roughly 6.4%. This specimen was PBMCs from blood, taken 14 to 15 days before vaccination. These receptor sequences come from a man in his fifties who received an inactivated influenza vaccine.

This clonotype was seen many times. The rearrangement joins TRBV12-3 or TRBV12-4 to TRBJ2-3; 7 nucleotides align to TRBD1. The V gene end was trimmed by 4 bases and the J gene end by 2 bases; junction bases not matched to a gene: 6. The CDR3 extends over 15 amino acids. In DNA form, the CDR3 reads TGTGCCAGCAGTTCGAGGGGGCGAAACACAGATACGCAGTATTTT. Its translation is CASSSRGRNTDTQYF.

This clonotype has a handful of counts. This rearrangement joins TRBV6-4 to TRBJ2-2; D uncertain. Trimming stripped 3 bases from V and 3 bases from J, with 8 bases between. CDR1 and CDR2 (germline): MRHNA, SNTAGT. The CDR3 length is 14 residues. This CDR3 reads CASSEAYYTGELFF. CDR3 nucleotides: TGTGCCAGCAGTGAGGCGTACTACACCGGGGAGCTGTTTTTT.

The J gene is TRBJ2-2, the V gene TRBV7-8; D is perhaps TRBD2 (5 bases). The CDR3 covers 15 residues. Germline CDR1 reads SGHVS; CDR2 reads FQNEAQ. Trimming removed 2 bases from V and 7 bases from J, with 14 bases in between. DNA for the CDR3: TGTGCCAGCAGCTTAACCCGGGGTATCGACGGGGAGCTGTTTTTT. This sequence encodes CASSLTRGIDGELFF.

Remarks on this clonotype: One junction end disagrees with the germline gene, perhaps due to a read error. The chain uses TRBV7-9 and TRBJ2-5, with TRBD2 matching over 11 bases. The germline V gene has CDR1 SEHNR and CDR2 FQNEAQ (reference sequence). The CDR3 covers 16 residues. In nucleotides, the CDR3 is TGTGCCAGCAGCTTCTCTGCTAGCGGGAGGTCAGAGACCCAGCACTTC. Protein: CASSFSASGRSETQHF.

V is TRBV12-3 or TRBV12-4 and J is TRBJ1-1; D uncertain. This CDR3 region has 13 residues. V was cut by 2 bases and J by 8 bases, with 12 bases left in between. In DNA, the CDR3 is TGTGCCAGCAGTTTATCGGTTCGCGGGGAAGCTTTCTTT. Translating it yields CASSLSVRGEAFF.

This rearrangement joins TRBV20-1 to TRBJ2-1; 11 bases agree with TRBD1. The CDR3 extends over 15 amino acids. After removal of 6 bases from V and 0 bases from J, the junction contained 4 bases not matched to a gene. The germline V gene has CDR1 DFQATT and CDR2 SNEGSKA (reference sequence). CDR3 DNA: TGCAGTGCAAGGGACAGGGGGAGCTCCTACAATGAGCAGTTCTTC. Translation gives CSARDRGSSYNEQFF.

In its sample, this clonotype was seen a few times. This chain joins TRBV20-1 and TRBJ2-5; 7 nucleotides align to TRBD2. V lost 3 bases, J lost 4 bases, and 11 bases stayed unmatched. The CDR3 is 15 amino acids. Germline CDR1 is DFQATT and CDR2 is SNEGSKA (reference sequence). CDR3 sequence reads: CSASEPRETRETQYF. The CDR3 nucleotides read TGCAGTGCTAGCGAGCCGCGGGAGACAAGAGAGACCCAGTACTTC.